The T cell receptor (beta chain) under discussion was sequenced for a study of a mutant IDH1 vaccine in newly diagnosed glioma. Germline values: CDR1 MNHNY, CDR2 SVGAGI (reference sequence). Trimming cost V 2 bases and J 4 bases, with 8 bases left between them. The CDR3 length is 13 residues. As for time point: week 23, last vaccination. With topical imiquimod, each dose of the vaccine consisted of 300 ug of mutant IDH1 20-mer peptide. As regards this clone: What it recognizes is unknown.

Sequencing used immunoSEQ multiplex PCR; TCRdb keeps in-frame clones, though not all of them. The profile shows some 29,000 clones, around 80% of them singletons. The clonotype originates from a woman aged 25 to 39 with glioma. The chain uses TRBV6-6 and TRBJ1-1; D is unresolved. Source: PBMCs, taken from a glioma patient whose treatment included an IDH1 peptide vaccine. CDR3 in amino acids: CASSYKGSTEAFF. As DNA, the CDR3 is TGTGCCAGCAGTTACAAGGGAAGCACTGAAGCTTTCTTT.